These 23 T cell receptor beta chains came from one sample sequenced in a study of blood T cell repertoires in COVID-19. Assay used: immunoSEQ multiplex PCR; TCRdb lists only in-frame clones, some missing. Of 350,000 or so clones listed, about 89% are singletons. Sequencing used peripheral blood. The receptor source for this set is a woman aged 30 to 39 with COVID-19, enrolled during active disease.

The J gene is TRBJ2-7, the V gene TRBV4-1; TRBD1 aligns across 7 bases. V dropped 3 bases and J dropped 6; count of bases not matched to a gene: 5. The CDR3 contains 13 residues. Germline V gene lookup returns CDR1 MGHRA and CDR2 YSYEKL. The chain's CDR3 is CASSQADRTEQYF. For the CDR3, the DNA is TGCGCCAGCAGCCAGGCGGACAGGACCGAGCAGTACTTC.

The chain links TRBV10-3 to TRBJ2-1, with 13 bases identical to TRBD2. With 2 bases clipped from V and 7 bases from J, the junction kept 8 bases outside the gene matches. The germline CDR1 and CDR2 sequences are ENHRY and SYGVKD. The CDR3 extends over 17 amino acids. The CDR3 DNA sequence: TGTGCCATCAGTGAGAGGACTAGCGGGAGTGCTGGTAATGAGCAGTTCTTC. As protein: CAISERTSGSAGNEQFF.

CDR3 residues: CASSLAGTGREQYF. For the CDR3, the DNA is TGTGCCAGCAGCTTAGCGGGGACAGGGAGGGAGCAGTACTTC. The chain employs TRBV7-6 and TRBJ2-7, with 9 bases aligning to TRBD1. The CDR3 is made up of 14 amino acids. Per germline, CDR1 SGHVS and CDR2 FNYEAQ. The trim removed 0 bases at V and 7 bases at J, leaving 4 bases unmatched.

This clone was found once. This rearrangement joins TRBV7-9 to TRBJ2-5, with 9 bases aligning to TRBD1. The CDR3 sequence is 14 residues long. V shed 7 bases, J shed 5 bases, and the junction held 8 bases outside the gene matches. CDR1 is SEHNR and CDR2 is FQNEAQ in the germline V gene (reference sequence). CDR3 in DNA: TGTGCCAGCAACTCTCGGGACAGGGCGGAGACCCAGTACTTC. Translation: CASNSRDRAETQYF. The whole variable domain, filled in from reference TRBV7-9 and TRBJ2-5, reads DTGVSQNPRHKITKRGQNVTFRCDPISEHNRLYWYRQTLGQGPEFLTYFQNEAQLEKSRLLSDRFSAERPKGSFSTLEIQRTEQGDSAMYLCASNSRDRAETQYFGPGTRLLVL.

The J gene is TRBJ2-7, the V gene TRBV21-1; the table's TRBD1 call for D was not verified on the DNA. TRBV21-1 is tagged as a pseudogene. The CDR3 runs 15 residues. The DNA of the CDR3 is TGTGCCAGCAGCAAAGGGGGCACAGGGTCTGGAGAGCAGTACTTC. Amino acids: CASSKGGTGSGEQYF.

This clone has just one count. The rearrangement links TRBV7-8 to TRBJ2-2; D is undetermined. This CDR3 region has 13 residues. Trimming pared 5 bases from V and 5 bases from J, leaving 9 bases between. Germline CDR1 reads SGHVS; CDR2 reads FQNEAQ. CDR3 DNA sequence: TGTGCCAGCAGCCACTCACGGACCGGGGAGCTGTTTTTT. Amino acid sequence: CASSHSRTGELFF.

This chain connects TRBV6-1 to TRBJ2-7; D is unresolved. The CDR3 runs to 11 residues. CDR1 is MNHNS and CDR2 is SASEGT in the germline V gene. Trimming removed 3 bases from V and 2 bases from J, with 2 bases in between. The CDR3 is CASSDAYEQYF. The CDR3 region has the DNA TGTGCCAGCAGTGACGCCTACGAGCAGTACTTC.

The V call is TRBV2, the J call TRBJ1-1, with D uncertain. The CDR3 covers 11 residues. The V and J ends lost 5 bases and 2 bases respectively, with 3 bases between them. The germline gives CDR1 SNHLY, CDR2 FYNNEI. The CDR3 sequence: CASSSNTEAFF. DNA for the CDR3: TGTGCCAGCAGTTCTAACACTGAAGCTTTCTTT.

J is TRBJ2-7 and V is TRBV24-1; D is perhaps TRBD1 (7 bases). This CDR3 region has 13 residues. The germline CDR1 and CDR2 sequences are KGHDR and SFDVKD. V dropped 6 bases and J dropped 8 bases, with 16 bases sitting between them. CDR3 nucleotides: TGTGCCACCAGTTGGGGGGACAGACCCAAGCAGTACTTC. It yields the protein CATSWGDRPKQYF.

The V gene is TRBV5-1, the J gene TRBJ1-6; 7 positions agree with TRBD1. The length of the CDR3 is 18 residues. V was clipped by 2 bases and J by 0 bases; unmatched bases: 8. The germline V gene has CDR1 SGHRS and CDR2 YFSETQ. The chain's CDR3 is CASSFGRGPSSYNSPLHF. In DNA form, the CDR3 reads TGCGCCAGCAGCTTCGGGAGGGGGCCCAGCTCCTATAATTCACCCCTCCACTTT.

The rearrangement joins TRBV13 to TRBJ2-1, with 7 bases aligning to TRBD2. Germline CDR1 is PRHDT and CDR2 is FYEKMQ (reference sequence). Losses at the gene ends were 7 bases for V and 7 bases for J; bases not matched to a gene: 16. The CDR3 spans 16 residues. The CDR3 region has the DNA TGTGCCAGCACCCCAAGCCCGGGGGAGGGCTTGAATGAGCAGTTCTTC. It is translated as CASTPSPGEGLNEQFF.

V and J are TRBV5-8 and TRBJ2-1; D might be TRBD1 (5 bases). The CDR3 length is 15 residues. The germline V gene has CDR1 SGHTS and CDR2 YDEGEE. Trimming removed 4 bases at V and 1 base at J, with 12 bases between. The CDR3 is CASSPGQWSYNEQFF. The CDR3 DNA reads as TGTGCCAGCAGCCCAGGACAATGGTCCTACAATGAGCAGTTCTTC.

For this clone: The identical CDR3 is also encoded by other nucleotide sequences in the sample. The chain couples TRBV7-9 to TRBJ1-4; D is unresolved. Germline CDR1 and CDR2: SEHNR and FQNEAQ (reference sequence). The CDR3 sequence is 15 residues long. V shed 1 base and J shed 5 bases, with 11 bases lying between them. The CDR3 nucleotides read TGTGCCAGCAGCTTAGGTCACAGCACAAATGAAAAACTGTTTTTT. Its protein product is CASSLGHSTNEKLFF.

Comments on this clone: Other DNA variants within this sample encode the same CDR3. This rearrangement joins TRBV28 to TRBJ1-6, with TRBD1 as a possible D gene (5 bases). The CDR3 is made up of 15 amino acids. Germline V lookup: CDR1 MDHEN, CDR2 SYDVKM. With 3 bases removed from V and 10 bases from J, the gap between germline ends came to 16 bases. Here the CDR3 DNA reads TGTGCCAGCAGTTTGGGGCAGGGTTATAGATCACCCCTCCACTTT. Translation: CASSLGQGYRSPLHF. The whole variable domain, remainder taken from reference TRBV28 and TRBJ1-6, is DVKVTQSSRYLVKRTGEKVFLECVQDMDHENMFWYRQDPGLGLRLIYFSYDVKMKEKGDIPEGYSVSREKKERFSLILESASTNQTSMYLCASSLGQGYRSPLHFGNGTRLTVT.

The chain recombines TRBV28 with TRBJ2-7, with D tentatively TRBD2 (6 bases). The CDR3 has 14 residues. The V gene lost 2 bases and the J gene lost 0 bases, with 8 bases spanning the gap. Germline loops: CDR1 MDHEN, CDR2 SYDVKM. The CDR3 is CASSLGSGSYEQYF. In DNA, the CDR3 is TGTGCCAGCAGTTTAGGTAGCGGCTCCTACGAGCAGTACTTC.

The chain employs TRBV7-8 and TRBJ2-3, with D maybe TRBD1 (6 bases). Deletions cut 1 base from V and 5 bases from J, with 13 bases between. The CDR3 has 15 residues. From germline, CDR1 is SGHVS and CDR2 FQNEAQ. The CDR3 DNA follows: TGTGCCAGCAGCTTAGTGGTTGAGGGGGTAGATACGCAGTATTTT. Its protein product is CASSLVVEGVDTQYF. The full variable domain, with the rest looked up from reference TRBV7-8 and TRBJ2-3, is GAGVSQSPRYKVAKRGQDVALRCDPISGHVSLFWYQQALGQGPEFLTYFQNEAQLDKSGLPSDRFFAERPEGSVSTLKIQRTQQEDSAVYLCASSLVVEGVDTQYFGPGTRLTVL.

This clone is a singleton in its sample. This sequence joins TRBV21-1 and TRBJ1-4; whether TRBD1, the table's D call, matches the DNA was not checked. TRBV21-1 is labeled a pseudogene. The length of the CDR3 is 15 residues. The CDR3 here is CASSTRGTGGGKLFF. CDR3 sequence (DNA): TGTGCCAGCAGCACGAGGGGGACAGGGGGCGGGAAACTGTTTTTT.

This chain uses TRBV19 with TRBJ2-1, with a weak D call TRBD2 (5 bases). With 7 bases removed from V and 0 bases from J, the gap between germline ends came to 10 bases. The CDR3 length is 14 residues. Germline V gives CDR1 LNHDA, CDR2 SQIVND (reference sequence). CDR3 protein: CASTSGDSYNEQFF. CDR3 coding DNA: TGTGCCAGTACCTCCGGGGACTCCTACAATGAGCAGTTCTTC.

This rearrangement joins TRBV6-5 to TRBJ1-1; D unresolved. Germline assignment: CDR1 MNHEY and CDR2 SVGAGI. Trimming left V 2 bases short and J 4 bases short, with 17 bases between. The CDR3 runs 16 residues. The CDR3 bases are TGTGCCAGCAGTTACATCGGATTCGGCGGGAGCACTGAAGCTTTCTTT. Its protein product is CASSYIGFGGSTEAFF.

This clone was seen once. The chain couples TRBV6-2 or TRBV6-3 to TRBJ2-3; 12 nucleotides line up with TRBD2. V lost 5 bases, J lost 3 bases, and 6 bases stayed unmatched. The length of the CDR3 is 16 residues. The germline CDR1 and CDR2 sequences are MNHEY and SVGEGT. The CDR3 region is CASSPLTSGRTDTQYF. Written as DNA, the CDR3 is TGTGCCAGCAGTCCGTTGACTAGCGGGAGAACAGATACGCAGTATTTT.

The chain carries TRBV15 and TRBJ2-5; D might be TRBD2 (6 bases). Trimming took off 1 base at V and 5 bases at J, with 14 bases between the two ends. This CDR3 has 15 residues. Per the germline V gene, CDR1 is LNHNV and CDR2 is YYDKDF (reference sequence). CDR3 coding DNA: TGTGCCACCAGCAGAGCCCCGGGAGTCTTTGAGACCCAGTACTTC. It specifies CATSRAPGVFETQYF.

V usage is TRBV4-3 and J usage is TRBJ1-5; 8 positions match TRBD1. Germline lookup yields CDR1 LGHNA and CDR2 YSLEER. This CDR3 is 18 amino acids long. The V gene end was trimmed by 3 bases and the J gene end by 0 bases; junction bases not matched to a gene: 10. The CDR3 DNA is TGCGCCAGCAGCCAGCGGCAGGGGGCGCCTTATAGCAATCAGCCCCAGCATTTT. As protein: CASSQRQGAPYSNQPQHF.

The gene calls are TRBV7-8 and TRBJ2-1; D may be TRBD2 (5 bases). There are 17 residues in the CDR3. V lost 1 base and J 7 bases, leaving 20 bases between the germline ends. The germline V gene has CDR1 SGHVS and CDR2 FQNEAQ. The CDR3 region has the DNA TGTGCCAGCAGCTTAGACTCCCCCCGAACTTCGGGGAATGAGCAGTTCTTC. This codes for CASSLDSPRTSGNEQFF.